The 26 T cell receptor beta chains listed next were all sequenced from one sample in a study of radiation and T cells in renal cell carcinoma. The repertoire was sequenced with immunoSEQ multiplex PCR; TCRdb's copy has only in-frame clones and lacks some. This table holds about 130,000 clones, 88% found once. Time point in this sample: baseline pretreatment blood. The treatment: 15 Gy SBRT to primary tumor, nephrectomy 4 weeks later. The material sequenced was blood, taken from a patient whose treatment included radiotherapy and nephrectomy. These receptors were collected from a woman aged 45-60 years with renal cell carcinoma.

V and J are TRBV4-2 and TRBJ1-2; D is possibly TRBD1 (5 bases). Per the germline V gene, CDR1 is LGHNA and CDR2 is YNFKEQ. The CDR3 extends over 17 amino acids. V dropped 0 bases and J dropped 8 bases, with 22 bases sitting between them. In nucleotides, the CDR3 is TGTGCCAGCAGCCAAGATATCGGGGCAGCCGCCTCGGAGGGCTACACCTTC. It specifies CASSQDIGAAASEGYTF.

The chain uses TRBV30 and TRBJ1-2; 8 bases match TRBD1. CDR3 length: 14 amino acids. J gave up 2 bases and V 8 bases, and 10 bases lay outside the gene matches. Germline V gives CDR1 GTSNPN, CDR2 SVGIG (reference sequence). The CDR3 loop reads CAGEGTGWNYGYTF. The DNA of the CDR3 is TGTGCCGGGGAAGGGACAGGTTGGAACTATGGCTACACCTTC. Drawing the rest from reference TRBV30 and TRBJ1-2, the complete variable domain is SQTIHQWPATLVQPVGSPLSLECTVEGTSNPNLYWYRQAAGRGLQLLFYSVGIGQISSEVPQNLSASRPQDRQFILSSKKLLLSDSGFYLCAGEGTGWNYGYTFGSGTRLTVV.

The V and J genes are TRBV14 and TRBJ2-3; D unresolved. Germline CDR1 is SGHDN and CDR2 is FVKESK. The CDR3 sequence is 11 residues long. The ends were cut back, 5 bases at V and 6 bases at J, with 6 bases in the middle. CDR3 bases: TGTGCCAGCAGCAGGGCTGATACGCAGTATTTT. Translation: CASSRADTQYF.

The chain carries TRBV9 and TRBJ1-5; a weak D match, TRBD1 (5 bases). The CDR3 is made up of 20 amino acids. CDR1 SGDLS and CDR2 YYNGEE come from the germline V gene. Deletions cut 3 bases from V and 3 bases from J, with 28 bases between. The CDR3 reads CASSAPGRTDSDQSNQPQHF. CDR3 DNA sequence: TGTGCCAGCAGCGCCCCCGGTAGGACTGACAGTGACCAATCCAATCAGCCCCAGCATTTT. The full variable domain, with the rest looked up from reference TRBV9 and TRBJ1-5, is DSGVTQTPKHLITATGQRVTLRCSPRSGDLSVYWYQQSLDQGLQFLIQYYNGEERAKGNILERFSAQQFPDLHSELNLSSLELGDSALYFCASSAPGRTDSDQSNQPQHFGDGTRLSIL.

V gene TRBV14 combines with J gene TRBJ2-3; D remains ambiguous. The length of the CDR3 is 14 residues. V was cut by 2 bases and J by 8 bases, with 14 bases left in between. CDR1 is SGHDN, CDR2 FVKESK, per germline. DNA of the CDR3: TGTGCCAGCAGCCAAATGTGGGAAGGAGCTACGCAGTATTTT. Its protein is CASSQMWEGATQYF.

V gene TRBV18 combines with J gene TRBJ2-1, with TRBD2 as a possible D gene (5 bases). V was shortened by 0 bases and J by 3 bases, with 12 bases between the two germline ends. Germline CDR1 KGHSH, CDR2 LQKENI. The CDR3 loop spans 16 amino acids. Written as DNA, the CDR3 is TGTGCCAGCTCACCACCGGCGGGTGCCCTCTACAATGAGCAGTTCTTC. Its protein product is CASSPPAGALYNEQFF.

This chain connects TRBV19 to TRBJ1-5, with D unclear. Germline loops: CDR1 LNHDA, CDR2 SQIVND (reference sequence). V was cut by 7 bases and J by 4 bases, with 2 bases left in between. The CDR3 is made up of 10 amino acids. The CDR3 reads CASNNQPQHF. The CDR3 DNA follows: TGTGCCAGTAATAATCAGCCCCAGCATTTT.

The rearrangement links TRBV5-8 to TRBJ1-2; 10 bases map to TRBD1. Germline-derived CDR1 and CDR2 are SGHTS and YDEGEE. The CDR3 contains 16 residues. With 2 bases clipped from V and 10 bases from J, the junction kept 14 bases outside the gene matches. The CDR3: CASSFTYGTGDTIYTF. In DNA, the CDR3 is TGTGCCAGCAGCTTTACCTACGGGACAGGGGATACTATCTACACCTTC. The full variable domain, in which reference TRBV5-8 and TRBJ1-2 provide the parts outside the CDR3, is EAGVTQSPTHLIKTRGQQATLRCSPISGHTSVYWYQQALGLGLQFLLWYDEGEERNRGNFPPRFSGRQFPNYSSELNVNALELEDSALYLCASSFTYGTGDTIYTFGSGTRLTVV.

This chain links TRBV10-1 with TRBJ2-7; 7 bases align to TRBD1. With 6 bases clipped from V and 3 bases from J, the junction kept 14 bases outside the gene matches. Germline V gives CDR1 WNHNN, CDR2 SYGVQD (reference sequence). The CDR3 contains 16 residues. The CDR3 region is CASSRRRGRGCYEQYF. The CDR3 DNA is TGCGCCAGCAGCCGAAGAAGGGGGCGAGGGTGCTACGAGCAGTACTTC.

The chain joins TRBV25-1 to TRBJ1-2; D not resolved. The CDR3 contains 10 residues. CDR1 and CDR2 from the germline V gene are MGHDK and SYGVNS. V was clipped by 3 bases and J by 4 bases, with 0 bases between them. CDR3 amino acids: CASSDYGYTF. The CDR3 nucleotides read TGTGCCAGCAGTGACTATGGCTACACCTTC.

This chain connects TRBV4-1 to TRBJ2-7, with 7 bases identical to TRBD1. Germline V lookup: CDR1 MGHRA, CDR2 YSYEKL. With 0 bases clipped from V and 2 bases from J, the junction kept 7 bases outside the gene matches. The CDR3 has 16 amino acids. The CDR3 nucleotides read TGCGCCAGCAGCCAAGATTCAGGGCAGGGGGCCTACGAGCAGTACTTC. Residues: CASSQDSGQGAYEQYF.

The J gene is TRBJ2-7, the V gene TRBV2, with D perhaps being TRBD1 or TRBD2 (5 bases each). Trimming cost V 6 bases and J 4 bases, with 10 bases left between them. CDR3 size: 12 residues. CDR1 is SNHLY and CDR2 is FYNNEI in the germline V gene. The chain's CDR3 is CASRGERYEQYF. Written as DNA, the CDR3 is TGTGCCAGCAGAGGGGAGAGATACGAGCAGTACTTC.

The chain uses TRBV2 and TRBJ2-7; TRBD1 agrees at 8 bases. Germline V CDR1 and CDR2: SNHLY, FYNNEI. V lost 2 bases to trimming and J lost 4 bases; unmatched junction nucleotides: 4. The CDR3 is 14 amino acids. The chain's CDR3 is CASSERTGQYEQYF. CDR3 in DNA: TGTGCCAGCAGTGAAAGGACAGGGCAGTACGAGCAGTACTTC.

The chain links TRBV4-2 to TRBJ2-3; D unclear. This CDR3 contains 13 residues. Germline CDR1 reads LGHNA; CDR2 reads YNFKEQ. V was cut by 3 bases and J by 5 bases, with 9 bases left in between. The CDR3 loop reads CASSQKWGDTQYF. The CDR3 DNA reads as TGTGCCAGCAGCCAGAAGTGGGGAGATACGCAGTATTTT.

The chain couples TRBV6-1 to TRBJ2-1; possibly TRBD1 for D (5 bases). The CDR3 contains 17 residues. CDR1 and CDR2 (germline): MNHNS, SASEGT. Trimming took off 1 base at V and 4 bases at J, with 17 bases between the two ends. The CDR3 spells CASSEEGILPLYNEQFF. DNA for the CDR3: TGTGCCAGCAGTGAAGAGGGGATATTACCCCTTTACAATGAGCAGTTCTTC.

This clone occurred once. The V and J genes are TRBV19 and TRBJ1-3; TRBD1 is a possible D gene (5 bases). Germline V gives CDR1 LNHDA, CDR2 SQIVND (reference sequence). The CDR3 covers 14 residues. Trimming took off 9 bases at V and 4 bases at J, with 16 bases between the two ends. CDR3 sequence: CASSLGGFGNTIYF. DNA of the CDR3: TGTGCCAGCAGCCTCGGGGGGTTCGGAAACACCATATATTTT.

This rearrangement joins TRBV11-2 to TRBJ2-5; 15 nucleotides agree with TRBD2. V was clipped by 1 base and J by 2 bases; unmatched bases: 2. Germline CDR1 is SGHAT and CDR2 is FQNNGV. The CDR3 has 17 amino acids. CDR3 region: CASSLGTSGGGQETQYF. The CDR3 DNA reads TGTGCCAGCAGCTTAGGGACTAGCGGGGGGGGACAAGAGACCCAGTACTTC.

The J gene is TRBJ1-1, the V gene TRBV2; D might be TRBD1 (6 bases). This CDR3 spans 14 amino acids. From germline, CDR1 is SNHLY and CDR2 FYNNEI. V shed 4 bases and J shed 2 bases, with 11 bases lying between them. The CDR3 DNA reads TGTGCCAGCAGTGGGCACAGGGCTAACACTGAAGCTTTCTTT. Protein sequence: CASSGHRANTEAFF.

This chain joins TRBV7-9 and TRBJ2-7; D perhaps matches TRBD1 (6 bases). Trimming left V 5 bases short and J 0 bases short, with 11 bases between. The CDR3 has 14 amino acids. From germline, CDR1 is SEHNR and CDR2 FQNEAQ (reference sequence). The CDR3 coding sequence is TGTGCCAGCAGCCACGACAGGAGCTCCTACGAGCAGTACTTC. Residues: CASSHDRSSYEQYF.

V is TRBV29-1 and J is TRBJ2-7, with D possibly matching TRBD2 (5 bases). Germline CDR1 and CDR2: SQVTM and ANQGSEA. The V end lost 5 bases, the J end lost 0 bases, and 14 bases lay between the germline ends. This CDR3 region has 14 residues. The CDR3 region is CSVLLRSASYEQYF. CDR3 bases: TGCAGCGTTCTCCTGCGTAGCGCCTCCTACGAGCAGTACTTC.

In this sample, this clone turned up a few times. This chain joins TRBV6-5 and TRBJ1-1; D uncertain. The germline gives CDR1 MNHEY, CDR2 SVGAGI. Trimming pared 2 bases from V and 0 bases from J, leaving 4 bases between. The CDR3 contains 13 residues. CDR3 sequence reads: CASSYGMNTEAFF. The CDR3 DNA sequence: TGTGCCAGCAGTTACGGAATGAACACTGAAGCTTTCTTT.

The V gene is TRBV5-1, the J gene TRBJ2-2; 10 nucleotides match TRBD1. Trimming removed 4 bases from V and 5 bases from J; junction bases left unmatched: 5. Germline CDR1 is SGHRS and CDR2 is YFSETQ. The CDR3 extends over 15 amino acids. CDR3 DNA sequence: TGCGCCAGCAGCGCCGGGACAGGGGTAACCGGGGAGCTGTTTTTT. Encoded protein: CASSAGTGVTGELFF.

The DNA of the CDR3 is TGTGCCAGCAGCTTTGCTGTTTCCAGGGGTGAAGGCACTGAAGCTTTCTTT. This sequence encodes CASSFAVSRGEGTEAFF. This sequence joins TRBV7-2 and TRBJ1-1; D is possibly TRBD1 (6 bases). Germline values: CDR1 SGHTA, CDR2 FQGNSA. V lost 3 bases to trimming and J lost 4 bases, with 21 bases between them. The CDR3 length is 17 residues.

Comments on this clone: This specimen includes other DNA sequences encoding the same CDR3. The chain carries TRBV7-9 and TRBJ1-5; no clear D. This CDR3 spans 13 amino acids. CDR1 SEHNR and CDR2 FQNEAQ come from the germline V gene (reference sequence). Trimming shortened V by 5 bases and J by 7 bases, and 12 bases separated the two germline ends. CDR3 residues: CASSPEGGQPQHF. CDR3 nucleotide sequence: TGTGCCAGCAGCCCCGAAGGCGGACAGCCCCAGCATTTT.

The V gene is TRBV7-2, the J gene TRBJ2-2; TRBD2 agrees at 9 bases. The V gene's germline CDR1 is SGHTA and CDR2 FQGNSA. Losses at the gene ends were 1 base for V and 6 bases for J; bases not matched to a gene: 3. The CDR3 runs 15 residues. CDR3 protein: CASSLVAGAAGELFF. The CDR3 bases are TGTGCCAGCAGCTTAGTAGCGGGGGCCGCCGGGGAGCTGTTTTTT. Filled out from reference TRBV7-2 and TRBJ2-2, the complete variable domain reads GAGVSQSPSNKVTEKGKDVELRCDPISGHTALYWYRQSLGQGLEFLIYFQGNSAPDKSGLPSDRFSAERTGGSVSTLTIQRTQQEDSAVYLCASSLVAGAAGELFFGEGSRLTVL.

The chain has TRBV7-2 and TRBJ1-1; TRBD1 matches 7 bases. Trimming cost V 1 base and J 4 bases; bases outside gene matches: 12. Per the germline V gene, CDR1 is SGHTA and CDR2 is FQGNSA. This CDR3 region has 17 residues. CDR3 protein: CASSLDFPRGQFTEAFF. Written as DNA, the CDR3 is TGTGCCAGCAGCTTAGATTTTCCTAGGGGACAGTTCACTGAAGCTTTCTTT. Filled out from reference TRBV7-2 and TRBJ1-1, the complete variable domain reads GAGVSQSPSNKVTEKGKDVELRCDPISGHTALYWYRQSLGQGLEFLIYFQGNSAPDKSGLPSDRFSAERTGGSVSTLTIQRTQQEDSAVYLCASSLDFPRGQFTEAFFGQGTRLTVV.